This entry lists 7 T cell receptor beta chains sequenced from one sample in a study of neurological immune-mediated disorders. Each CDR3 protein is one row after TCRdb ran MiXCR on the 5' RACE reads. The sample has under 90,000 distinct CDR3 sequences, about a tenth seen once. Sequenced input: PBMCs. The receptor set was obtained from a man in his forties in good health.

This clonotype was recorded at least ten times. The V call is TRBV29-1, the J call TRBJ1-1; unclear D gene. The CDR3 has 14 amino acids. In germline, CDR1 is SQVTM, CDR2 ANQGSEA. Trimming removed 4 bases from V and 4 bases from J, with 16 bases in between. CDR3 sequence reads: CSVGGRSGITEAFF. The CDR3 DNA reads TGCAGCGTTGGCGGCAGGTCGGGTATCACTGAAGCTTTCTTT.

Concerning this clonotype itself: This may be a read error: a much more frequent sequence differs by one nucleotide. The chain employs TRBV6-6 and TRBJ2-1; either TRBD1 or TRBD2 may fit D (5 bases each). The CDR3 length is 17 residues. Germline loops: CDR1 MNHNY, CDR2 SVGAGI (reference sequence). Trimming took 4 bases from V and 4 from J, leaving 20 bases between them. CDR3 region: CASSSPRGRGVYNEQFF. The CDR3 DNA reads TGTGCCAGCAGTTCCCCCCGGGGTAGAGGGGTTTACAATGAGCAGTTCTTC.

The CDR3 bases are TGCAGCGTTGAAGAAGTCGACAGGCAGGGGGCTGACGAGCAGTACTTC. It translates to CSVEEVDRQGADEQYF. J is TRBJ2-7 and V is TRBV29-1; 8 bases align to TRBD1. The V gene end was trimmed by 0 bases and the J gene end by 5 bases; junction bases not matched to a gene: 12. The germline V gene encodes CDR1 SQVTM and CDR2 ANQGSEA. This CDR3 region has 16 residues.

This clonotype appeared many times. V gene TRBV7-2 combines with J gene TRBJ2-7; 8 bases line up with TRBD1. Unmatched junction bases numbered 6, after V lost 1 base and J lost 1 base. CDR3 length: 16 residues. The germline V gene encodes CDR1 SGHTA and CDR2 FQGNSA. The CDR3 bases are TGTGCCAGCAGCTTAGTGGTAGGACAGGGATCCTACGAGCAGTACTTC. It specifies CASSLVVGQGSYEQYF.

In this sample, this clonotype turned up many times. This chain joins TRBV5-1 and TRBJ2-5; TRBD1 or TRBD2 may be the D gene (5 bases each). CDR3 length: 15 amino acids. Trimming stripped 1 base from V and 2 bases from J, with 12 bases between. The germline V gene has CDR1 SGHRS and CDR2 YFSETQ. The CDR3: CASSLRVGTQETQYF. In DNA, the CDR3 is TGCGCCAGCAGCTTGAGGGTAGGGACGCAAGAGACCCAGTACTTC.

The table lists this clonotype with a few counts. One end of the junction does not line up with germline, which may come from a read error. CDR3 loop: CASGLGVNIQYF. The CDR3 nucleotides read TGTGCCAGCGGCTTAGGTGTCAACATTCAGTACTTC. This chain links TRBV7-2 with TRBJ2-4; D gene uncertain. The length of the CDR3 is 12 residues. Germline V gene lookup returns CDR1 SGHTA and CDR2 FQGNSA.

This clonotype was found many times. The chain uses TRBV7-2 and TRBJ2-7; 8 nucleotides agree with TRBD2. The CDR3 consists of 13 residues. V lost 8 bases, J lost 4 bases, and 7 bases stayed unmatched. Germline V gives CDR1 SGHTA, CDR2 FQGNSA. CDR3 nucleotides: TGTGCCAGCGCCTCCCGGGGGGGATACGAGCAGTACTTC. This sequence encodes CASASRGGYEQYF.